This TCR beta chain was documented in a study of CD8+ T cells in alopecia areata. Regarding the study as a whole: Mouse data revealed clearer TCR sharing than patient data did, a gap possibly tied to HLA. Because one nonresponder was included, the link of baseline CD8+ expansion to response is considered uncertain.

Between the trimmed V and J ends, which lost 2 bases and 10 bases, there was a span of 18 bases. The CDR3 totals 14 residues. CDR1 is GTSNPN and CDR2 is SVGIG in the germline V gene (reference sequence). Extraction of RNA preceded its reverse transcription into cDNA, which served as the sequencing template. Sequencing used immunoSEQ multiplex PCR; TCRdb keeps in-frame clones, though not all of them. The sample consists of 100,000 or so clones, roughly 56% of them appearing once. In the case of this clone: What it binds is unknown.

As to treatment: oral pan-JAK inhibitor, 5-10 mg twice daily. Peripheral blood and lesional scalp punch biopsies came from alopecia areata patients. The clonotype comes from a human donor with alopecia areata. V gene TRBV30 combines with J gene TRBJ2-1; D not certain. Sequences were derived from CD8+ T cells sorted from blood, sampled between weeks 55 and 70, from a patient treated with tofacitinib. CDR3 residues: CAWSLPGTYSEQFF. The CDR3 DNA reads TGTGCCTGGAGTCTCCCCGGTACGTACAGCGAGCAGTTCTTC. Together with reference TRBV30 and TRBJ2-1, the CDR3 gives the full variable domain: SQTIHQWPATLVQPVGSPLSLECTVEGTSNPNLYWYRQAAGRGLQLLFYSVGIGQISSEVPQNLSASRPQDRQFILSSKKLLLSDSGFYLCAWSLPGTYSEQFFGPGTRLTVL.